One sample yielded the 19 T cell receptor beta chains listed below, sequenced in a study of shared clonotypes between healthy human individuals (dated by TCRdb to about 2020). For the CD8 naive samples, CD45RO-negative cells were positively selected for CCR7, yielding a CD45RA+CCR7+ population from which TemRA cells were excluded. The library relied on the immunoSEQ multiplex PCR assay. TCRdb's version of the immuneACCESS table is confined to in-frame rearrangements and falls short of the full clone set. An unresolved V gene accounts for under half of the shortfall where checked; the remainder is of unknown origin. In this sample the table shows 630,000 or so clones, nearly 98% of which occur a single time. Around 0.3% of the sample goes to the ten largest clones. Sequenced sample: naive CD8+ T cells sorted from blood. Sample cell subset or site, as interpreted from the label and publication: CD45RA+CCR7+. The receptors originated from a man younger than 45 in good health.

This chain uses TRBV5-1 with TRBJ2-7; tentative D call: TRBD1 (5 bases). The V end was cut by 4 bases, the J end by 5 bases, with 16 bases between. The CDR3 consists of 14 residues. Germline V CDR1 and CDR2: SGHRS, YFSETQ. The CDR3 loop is CASSGYRSMDEQYF. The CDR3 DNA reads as TGCGCCAGCAGCGGATACAGGTCGATGGACGAGCAGTACTTC.

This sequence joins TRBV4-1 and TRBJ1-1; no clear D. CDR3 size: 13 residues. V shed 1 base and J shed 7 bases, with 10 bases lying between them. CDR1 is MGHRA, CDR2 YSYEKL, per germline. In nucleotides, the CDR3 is TGCGCCAGCAGCCAAGTATCCAGAATTGAAGCTTTCTTT. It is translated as CASSQVSRIEAFF.

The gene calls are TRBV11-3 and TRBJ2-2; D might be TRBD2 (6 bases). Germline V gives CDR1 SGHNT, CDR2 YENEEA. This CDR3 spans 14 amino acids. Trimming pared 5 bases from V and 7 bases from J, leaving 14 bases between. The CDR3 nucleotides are TGTGCCAGCAGCCCGCGGGGATTGGGCGGGGAGCTGTTTTTT. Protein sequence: CASSPRGLGGELFF.

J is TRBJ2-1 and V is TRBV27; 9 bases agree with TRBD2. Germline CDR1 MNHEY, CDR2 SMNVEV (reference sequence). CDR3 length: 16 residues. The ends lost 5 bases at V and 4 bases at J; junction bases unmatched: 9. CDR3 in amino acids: CASSPIAGVGYNEQFF. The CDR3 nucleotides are TGTGCCAGCAGTCCGATAGCGGGGGTAGGGTACAATGAGCAGTTCTTC.

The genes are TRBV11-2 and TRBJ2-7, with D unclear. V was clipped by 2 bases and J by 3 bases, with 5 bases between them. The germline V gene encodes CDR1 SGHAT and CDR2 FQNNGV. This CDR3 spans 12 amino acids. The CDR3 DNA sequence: TGTGCCAGCAGCTTATTTAACTACGAGCAGTACTTC. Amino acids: CASSLFNYEQYF.

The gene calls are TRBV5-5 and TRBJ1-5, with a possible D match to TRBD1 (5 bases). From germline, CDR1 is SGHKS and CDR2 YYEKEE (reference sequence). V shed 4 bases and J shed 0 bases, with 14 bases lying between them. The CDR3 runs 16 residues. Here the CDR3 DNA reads TGTGCCAGCAGCATCCGTCCGGGGACTAGCAATCAGCCCCAGCATTTT. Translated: CASSIRPGTSNQPQHF.

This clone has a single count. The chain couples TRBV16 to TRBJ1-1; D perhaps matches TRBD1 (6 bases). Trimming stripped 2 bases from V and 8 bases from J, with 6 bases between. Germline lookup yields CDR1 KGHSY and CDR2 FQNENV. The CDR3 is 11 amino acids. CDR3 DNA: TGTGCCAGCAGCCAAGGACAGGAAGCTTTCTTT. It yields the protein CASSQGQEAFF.

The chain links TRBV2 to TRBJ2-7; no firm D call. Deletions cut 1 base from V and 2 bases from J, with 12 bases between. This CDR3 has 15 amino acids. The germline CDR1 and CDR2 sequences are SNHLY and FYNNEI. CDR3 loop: CASSEGAAPTYEQYF. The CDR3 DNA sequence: TGTGCCAGCAGTGAAGGGGCAGCCCCGACCTACGAGCAGTACTTC.

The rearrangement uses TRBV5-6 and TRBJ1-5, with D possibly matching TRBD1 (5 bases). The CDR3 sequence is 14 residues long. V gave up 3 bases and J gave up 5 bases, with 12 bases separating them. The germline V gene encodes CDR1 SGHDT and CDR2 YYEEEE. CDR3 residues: CASSSGTAYQPQHF. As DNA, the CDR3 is TGTGCCAGCAGCTCGGGGACGGCTTATCAGCCCCAGCATTTT.

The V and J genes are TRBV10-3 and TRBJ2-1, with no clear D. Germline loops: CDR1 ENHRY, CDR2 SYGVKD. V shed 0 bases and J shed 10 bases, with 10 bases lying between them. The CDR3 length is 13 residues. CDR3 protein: CAISESYGREQFF. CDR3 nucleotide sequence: TGTGCCATCAGTGAGTCTTACGGTAGAGAGCAGTTCTTC.

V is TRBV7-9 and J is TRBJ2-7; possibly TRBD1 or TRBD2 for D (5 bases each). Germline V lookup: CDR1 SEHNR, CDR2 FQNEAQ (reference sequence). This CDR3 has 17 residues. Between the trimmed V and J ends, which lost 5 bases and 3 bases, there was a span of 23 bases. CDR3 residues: CASSDALGVSLYYEQYF. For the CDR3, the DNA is TGTGCCAGCAGCGACGCACTAGGGGTTTCATTATACTACGAGCAGTACTTC. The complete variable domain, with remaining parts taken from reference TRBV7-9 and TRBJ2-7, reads DTGVSQNPRHKITKRGQNVTFRCDPISEHNRLYWYRQTLGQGPEFLTYFQNEAQLEKSRLLSDRFSAERPKGSFSTLEIQRTEQGDSAMYLCASSDALGVSLYYEQYFGPGTRLTVT.

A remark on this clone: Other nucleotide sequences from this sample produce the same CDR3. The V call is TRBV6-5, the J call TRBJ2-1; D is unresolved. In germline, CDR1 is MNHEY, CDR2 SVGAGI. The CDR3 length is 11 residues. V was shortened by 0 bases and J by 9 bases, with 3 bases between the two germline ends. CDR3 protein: CASSYSGEQFF. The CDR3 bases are TGTGCCAGCAGTTACTCCGGTGAGCAGTTCTTC.

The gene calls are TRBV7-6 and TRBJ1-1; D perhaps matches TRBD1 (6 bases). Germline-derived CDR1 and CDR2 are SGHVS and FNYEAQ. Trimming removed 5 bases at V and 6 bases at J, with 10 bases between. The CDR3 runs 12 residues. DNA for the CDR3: TGTGCCAGCAGCGAAAACAGGGCTGAAGCTTTCTTT. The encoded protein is CASSENRAEAFF.

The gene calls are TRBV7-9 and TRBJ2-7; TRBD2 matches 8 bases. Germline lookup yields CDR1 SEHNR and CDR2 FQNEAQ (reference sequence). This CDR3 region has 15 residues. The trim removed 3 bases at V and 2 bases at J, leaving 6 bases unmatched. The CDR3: CASSLPGREAYEQYF. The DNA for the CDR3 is TGTGCCAGCAGCTTGCCCGGGAGGGAGGCCTACGAGCAGTACTTC.

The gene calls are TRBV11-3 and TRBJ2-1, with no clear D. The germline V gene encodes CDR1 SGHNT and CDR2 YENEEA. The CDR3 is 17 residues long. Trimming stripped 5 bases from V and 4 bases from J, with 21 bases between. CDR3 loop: CASSHGSPTRLYNEQFF. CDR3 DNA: TGTGCCAGCAGCCACGGGTCCCCAACACGATTATACAATGAGCAGTTCTTC.

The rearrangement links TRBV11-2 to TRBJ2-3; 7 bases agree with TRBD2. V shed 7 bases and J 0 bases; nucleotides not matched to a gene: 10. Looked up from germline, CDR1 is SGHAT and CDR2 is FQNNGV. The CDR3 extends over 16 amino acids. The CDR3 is CASNPQRGLSTDTQYF. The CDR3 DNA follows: TGTGCCAGCAATCCTCAGCGGGGACTTAGCACAGATACGCAGTATTTT.

The DNA of the CDR3 is TGTGCCAGCAGTACGTGGGACAGGCGAATAATTGGCTACACCTTC. Residues: CASSTWDRRIIGYTF. This chain uses TRBV6-1 with TRBJ1-2; 8 nucleotides agree with TRBD1. Germline lookup yields CDR1 MNHNS and CDR2 SASEGT. This CDR3 spans 15 amino acids. Trimming at V came to 5 bases and at J to 7 bases, leaving 12 bases not matched to a gene.

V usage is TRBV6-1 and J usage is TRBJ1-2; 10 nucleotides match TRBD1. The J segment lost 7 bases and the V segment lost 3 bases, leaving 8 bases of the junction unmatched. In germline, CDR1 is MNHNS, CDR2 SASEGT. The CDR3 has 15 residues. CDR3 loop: CASSDFDRGPGGYTF. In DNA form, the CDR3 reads TGTGCCAGCAGTGATTTCGACAGGGGGCCGGGTGGCTACACCTTC.

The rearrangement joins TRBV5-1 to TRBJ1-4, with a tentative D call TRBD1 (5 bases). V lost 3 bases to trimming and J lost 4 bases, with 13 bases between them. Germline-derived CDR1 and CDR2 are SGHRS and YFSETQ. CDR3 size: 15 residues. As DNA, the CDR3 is TGCGCCAGCAGCTCCAGGGCAGGGCATAATGAAAAACTGTTTTTT. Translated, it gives CASSSRAGHNEKLFF.